This record covers a single TCR beta chain. Only in-frame clones appear in the TCRdb table, and some are missing; sequencing was by immunoSEQ multiplex PCR. The table has approximately 490,000 clones, around 85% seen once. The sample belongs to a study of blood T cell repertoires in COVID-19. Trimming left V 2 bases short and J 6 bases short, with 12 bases between. This CDR3 is built from 14 residues. The V gene's germline CDR1 is MNHEY and CDR2 SVGAGI. This sequence originates from a woman aged 55-69 years who had recovered from COVID-19. The specimen was PBMCs or T cells enriched from blood (not recorded which). V gene TRBV6-5 combines with J gene TRBJ2-3, with a possible D match to TRBD1 (6 bases). CDR3 DNA: TGTGCCAGCAGTTACCTGGGGGCAGCCGATACGCAGTATTTT. This sequence encodes CASSYLGAADTQYF.